This TCR beta chain was sequenced during a study of T-cell memory formation after mild COVID-19. Study summary: There were largely donor-specific TCR clusters. Study-level findings and limits: Researchers report contracting CD4+ clones mostly in CM and EM, with CD8+ clones in EMRA. Contracting clones from day 15 to 85 had balanced CD4/CD8; later expanders favoured CD4+. Cross-reactive memory appears to have joined, as suggested by some responding clones showing up in pre-infection memory.

A few counts support this clonotype. The antigen is undetermined. TCRdb reprocessed the 5' RACE reads via MiXCR and lists one record per CDR3 protein. The data show approximately 480,000 distinct CDR3 sequences, 15% to 20% seen once. The V gene's germline CDR1 is LNHNV and CDR2 YYDKDF (reference sequence). V was clipped by 0 bases and J by 5 bases, with 14 bases between them. The CDR3 sequence is 16 residues long. This chain uses TRBV15 with TRBJ1-5; D is uncertain. Sequenced sample: PBMCs or a T cell subset sorted from them (not recorded which). This sequence was found in an adult woman who had mild COVID-19 (a few samples of this study predate the infection). Cell type and time point are not known. This CDR3 is CATSRDRMVSYQPQHF. CDR3 coding DNA: TGTGCCACCAGCAGAGACAGGATGGTCTCCTATCAGCCCCAGCATTTT.